These 20 T cell receptor beta chains originate from one sample sequenced in a study of identical twins (dated by TCRdb to about 2016). Libraries were constructed by 5' RACE. The sequencer was an Illumina HiSeq 2000. TCRdb reanalyzed the raw reads on its own, using fastp at Q25 for trimming and MiXCR for clone calling, and kept in-frame beta chains. Rows matching on CDR3 protein sequence are summarized as one entry with the most common DNA and genes. The sample table records fewer than 250,000 distinct CDR3 sequences; less than 10% of these occur just once. The ten biggest clones cover about 5% of the sample. The material sequenced was memory (CD45RO+) T cells sorted from blood. This sample's cell subset or site label indicates: CD45RO+ enriched T cells. The receptors originated from a young woman in good health.

This clonotype was seen more than once but under ten times. The chain joins TRBV6-1 to TRBJ1-1; D is undetermined. Looked up from germline, CDR1 is MNHNS and CDR2 is SASEGT. V was pared by 5 bases and J by 1 base, with 8 bases between. This CDR3 spans 13 amino acids. The CDR3 is CASSQEGNTEAFF. In DNA, the CDR3 is TGTGCCAGCAGTCAAGAAGGGAACACTGAAGCTTTCTTT.

This chain connects TRBV4-2 to TRBJ2-7; possibly TRBD1 or TRBD2 for D (5 bases each). Trimming removed 3 bases from V and 5 bases from J, with 14 bases in between. The CDR3 is 14 amino acids. Germline V gene lookup returns CDR1 LGHNA and CDR2 YNFKEQ. The CDR3 spells CASSQHLRGNEQYF. In nucleotides, the CDR3 is TGTGCCAGCAGCCAGCATCTGAGGGGAAACGAGCAGTACTTC.

This clonotype was found once. The chain combines TRBV30 with TRBJ2-7; D ambiguous. V was shortened by 3 bases and J by 6 bases, with 18 bases between the two germline ends. The germline V gene has CDR1 GTSNPN and CDR2 SVGIG (reference sequence). The CDR3 covers 14 residues. As DNA, the CDR3 is TGTGCCTGGAGGGGGATCTCCCTATTTAGCGAGCAGTACTTC. Translating gives CAWRGISLFSEQYF.

This clonotype was counted a few times. This sequence joins TRBV2 and TRBJ1-2, with unresolved D. Trimming took 2 bases from V and 8 from J, leaving 12 bases between them. The CDR3 contains 13 residues. Germline V gene sequence: CDR1 SNHLY, CDR2 FYNNEI. CDR3 sequence (DNA): TGTGCCAGCAGTGAAAACAGAGCTTGGGGCTACACCTTC. Residues: CASSENRAWGYTF.

This clonotype was picked up one time. This chain joins TRBV2 and TRBJ2-7; TRBD1 aligns across 12 bases. V lost 4 bases to trimming and J lost 6 bases; unmatched junction nucleotides: 4. There are 14 residues in the CDR3. Germline V gene sequence: CDR1 SNHLY, CDR2 FYNNEI. CDR3 sequence: CASSAMGQGAEQYF. CDR3 coding DNA: TGTGCCAGCAGTGCAATGGGACAGGGGGCCGAGCAGTACTTC. Together with reference TRBV2 and TRBJ2-7, the CDR3 gives the full variable domain: EPEVTQTPSHQVTQMGQEVILRCVPISNHLYFYWYRQILGQKVEFLVSFYNNEISEKSEIFDDQFSVERPDGSNFTLKIRSTKLEDSAMYFCASSAMGQGAEQYFGPGTRLTVT.

This clonotype was seen at least ten times. V usage is TRBV20-1 and J usage is TRBJ2-1, with no clear D. Germline V lookup: CDR1 DFQATT, CDR2 SNEGSKA (reference sequence). V lost 5 bases to trimming and J lost 0 bases, with 8 bases between them. This CDR3 has 13 amino acids. CDR3 in amino acids: CSAGRGSYNEQFF. CDR3 DNA: TGCAGTGCTGGGCGCGGCTCCTACAATGAGCAGTTCTTC.

This clonotype came up a few times. The chain joins TRBV10-3 to TRBJ2-7; a weak D match, TRBD2 (7 bases). V lost 8 bases and J 1 base, leaving 15 bases between the germline ends. The CDR3 spans 14 residues. Germline V CDR1 and CDR2: ENHRY, SYGVKD. The CDR3 loop reads CAIWGGASSYEQYF. As DNA, the CDR3 is TGTGCCATCTGGGGGGGGGCTTCTTCCTACGAGCAGTACTTC.

This clonotype has at least ten counts. The V and J genes are TRBV14 and TRBJ2-3; 11 bases fit TRBD2. This CDR3 spans 16 amino acids. CDR1 and CDR2 (germline): SGHDN, FVKESK. J gave up 3 bases and V 3 bases, and 5 bases lay outside the gene matches. CDR3 DNA: TGTGCCAGCAGCCATAAGGGACTAGCGGCAACAGATACGCAGTATTTT. It translates to CASSHKGLAATDTQYF.

This clonotype has at least ten counts. V gene TRBV7-9 combines with J gene TRBJ2-2, with 8 bases lining up with TRBD1. The CDR3 is 13 residues long. V gave up 5 bases and J gave up 6 bases; unmatched junction bases: 2. CDR1 and CDR2 from the germline V gene are SEHNR and FQNEAQ (reference sequence). The CDR3 DNA follows: TGTGCCAGCAGCGACAGGGGTCCCGGGGAGCTGTTTTTT. It codes for CASSDRGPGELFF.

The J gene is TRBJ1-4, the V gene TRBV6-5, with D possibly matching TRBD1 (5 bases). Germline CDR1 reads MNHEY; CDR2 reads SVGAGI. With 0 bases removed from V and 11 bases from J, the gap between germline ends came to 13 bases. The CDR3 covers 14 residues. The CDR3 sequence: CASSYSGRDGKLFF. As DNA, the CDR3 is TGTGCCAGCAGTTACTCGGGGAGGGACGGTAAACTGTTTTTT.

This clonotype was observed a handful of times. The chain joins TRBV6-5 to TRBJ2-7, with D possibly being TRBD2 (6 bases). CDR1 and CDR2 from the germline V gene are MNHEY and SVGAGI. Trimming left V 0 bases short and J 2 bases short, with 17 bases between. CDR3 length: 17 residues. CDR3 DNA: TGTGCCAGCAGTTACTCTTTTCGTGCGGGACCGACCTACGAGCAGTACTTC. It encodes CASSYSFRAGPTYEQYF.

This clonotype was seen a few times. The rearrangement links TRBV7-9 to TRBJ2-5; 8 bases align to TRBD1. Trimming cost V 1 base and J 6 bases; bases outside gene matches: 4. CDR1 and CDR2 (germline): SEHNR, FQNEAQ (reference sequence). CDR3 length: 14 residues. The DNA for the CDR3 is TGTGCCAGCAGCTTAGGGACAGGGATGAAGACCCAGTACTTC. Amino acids: CASSLGTGMKTQYF.

Worth noting for this clonotype: Compared with germline, one end of the junction differs, possibly owing to a read error. This sequence joins TRBV4-3 and TRBJ2-2; 7 bases map to TRBD2. Germline V gene data show CDR1 as LGHNA and CDR2 as YSLEER. The length of the CDR3 is 16 residues. In DNA, the CDR3 is TGCGCCAGCAGCCCCCGGGCCGGGGGGAACACCGAGGAGCTGTTTTTT. Translated: CASSPRAGGNTEELFF.

This clonotype has ten or more counts. The CDR3 here is CASSFYGTSVTYTQYF. As DNA, the CDR3 is TGTGCCAGCAGCTTTTACGGGACTAGCGTAACGTATACGCAGTATTTT. The V call is TRBV11-2, the J call TRBJ2-3, with TRBD2 identical over 10 bases. V was pared by 3 bases and J by 7 bases, with 10 bases of the junction left unmatched. The CDR3 contains 16 residues. The germline gives CDR1 SGHAT, CDR2 FQNNGV. The whole variable domain, filled in from reference TRBV11-2 and TRBJ2-3, reads EAGVAQSPRYKIIEKRQSVAFWCNPISGHATLYWYQQILGQGPKLLIQFQNNGVVDDSQLPKDRFSAERLKGVDSTLKIQPAKLEDSAVYLCASSFYGTSVTYTQYFGPGTRLTVL.

The V call is TRBV12-3 or TRBV12-4, the J call TRBJ1-1; tentatively, D is TRBD1 (5 bases). V lost 3 bases to trimming and J lost 3 bases, with 14 bases between them. This CDR3 is 15 amino acids long. CDR3 in DNA: TGTGCCAGCAGTTTTGTGGGGGTTGGGTACACTGAAGCTTTCTTT. This encodes CASSFVGVGYTEAFF.

This clonotype was seen only a few times. V is TRBV7-9 and J is TRBJ1-1; 8 nucleotides line up with TRBD1. The germline CDR1 and CDR2 sequences are SEHNR and FQNEAQ (reference sequence). The V and J ends lost 4 bases and 4 bases, in that order; junction bases with no gene match: 5. CDR3 size: 14 residues. CDR3 region: CASSYQGALTEAFF. DNA for the CDR3: TGTGCCAGCAGCTATCAGGGGGCCCTCACTGAAGCTTTCTTT. The full variable domain, completed using reference TRBV7-9 and TRBJ1-1, is DTGVSQNPRHKITKRGQNVTFRCDPISEHNRLYWYRQTLGQGPEFLTYFQNEAQLEKSRLLSDRFSAERPKGSFSTLEIQRTEQGDSAMYLCASSYQGALTEAFFGQGTRLTVV.

The V and J genes are TRBV15 and TRBJ1-1; TRBD1 might be the D (6 bases). V was shortened by 1 base and J by 5 bases, with 11 bases between the two germline ends. This CDR3 contains 14 residues. CDR1 and CDR2 from the germline V gene are LNHNV and YYDKDF (reference sequence). The CDR3 is CATSRGQGGTEAFF. The CDR3 region has the DNA TGTGCCACCAGCAGAGGTCAAGGGGGAACTGAAGCTTTCTTT.

This clonotype was recorded a few times. The chain recombines TRBV7-2 with TRBJ2-7; 7 nucleotides match TRBD2. Trimming removed 5 bases from V and 0 bases from J; junction bases left unmatched: 7. The CDR3 is 15 amino acids. Looked up from germline, CDR1 is SGHTA and CDR2 is FQGNSA. The CDR3 reads CASSAGGGSSYEQYF. The DNA for the CDR3 is TGTGCCAGCAGCGCCGGTGGCGGGAGCTCCTACGAGCAGTACTTC.

This clonotype was counted many times. J is TRBJ1-3 and V is TRBV2; D might be TRBD1 (5 bases). This CDR3 has 16 amino acids. Trimming removed 7 bases from V and 8 bases from J, with 24 bases in between. The germline CDR1 and CDR2 sequences are SNHLY and FYNNEI. The CDR3 sequence: CASIKVGAAGGDTIYF. The CDR3 DNA sequence: TGTGCCAGCATCAAGGTTGGGGCAGCAGGAGGAGACACCATATATTTT.

This clonotype was observed many times. This chain links TRBV5-1 with TRBJ2-7; 9 bases are a match to TRBD2. V was pared by 0 bases and J by 3 bases, with 7 bases of the junction left unmatched. Looked up from germline, CDR1 is SGHRS and CDR2 is YFSETQ. CDR3 length: 16 amino acids. CDR3 DNA: TGCGCCAGCAGCTTGGGGCCTAGCGGGAACTTCTACGAGCAGTACTTC. Protein product: CASSLGPSGNFYEQYF.